The clone carrying this T cell receptor beta chain showed up just a few times. The antigen is unknown. The data were taken from a study of beta chain features in type 1 diabetes. The CDR3 is 14 amino acids. The germline V gene encodes CDR1 SSHAT and CDR2 FNYEAQ (reference sequence). The J segment lost 3 bases and the V segment lost 5 bases, leaving 6 bases of the junction unmatched. Study results and limitations: In the patient group, naive, central memory and Treg TCRB repertoires seemed more alike than in the healthy donor group. Type 1 diabetes patients had moderately but significantly shorter TCRB CDR3s in all four CD4+ subsets.

Only one heparinised blood draw was taken per donor, and its volume averaged around 120 mL. Cell sorting via CD45RO/CCR7/CD25/CD127/CD95/CD27 was performed to obtain CD4+ naive, central memory, regulatory and stem cell-like memory cells. Expressed TCRB transcripts were sequenced after all isolated RNA was converted to cDNA. Measured with immunoSEQ multiplex PCR; TCRdb has only the in-frame clones, and not every one. The sample contains 250,000 to 350,000 clones, about 14% of which appear only once. The clonotype comes from a man aged 25-45 years in good health. The chain uses TRBV7-7 and TRBJ1-2, with 7 bases that match TRBD1. The specimen was central memory CD4+ T cells from blood. In DNA, the CDR3 is TGTGCCAGCAGCGGACGACAGGGCGACTATGGCTACACCTTC. Amino acid sequence: CASSGRQGDYGYTF.